The 4 T cell receptor beta chains listed next were all sequenced from one sample in a study of OX40 agonist ivuxolimab in advanced cancers. The table came from immunoSEQ multiplex PCR; TCRdb's copy has only in-frame clones and leaves some out. The repertoire has 40,000 to 55,000 clones, 88% of them found once; the top ten carry roughly 3.4%. The material sequenced was CD4+ or CD8+ T cells sorted from blood, taken in a trial of the OX40 agonist ivuxolimab. The receptor source for this set is an adult with an advanced solid tumor such as melanoma, head and neck, liver or kidney cancer.

This clone was seen only a few times. V and J are TRBV19 and TRBJ1-5; D unresolved. V was shortened by 10 bases and J by 3 bases, with 22 bases between the two germline ends. From germline, CDR1 is LNHDA and CDR2 SQIVND (reference sequence). This CDR3 spans 16 amino acids. The CDR3 region has the DNA TGTGCCACTCAGCCTGGGGAGAAACCTTCCAATCAGCCCCAGCATTTT. It yields the protein CATQPGEKPSNQPQHF.

The V and J genes are TRBV4-2 and TRBJ1-5; a weak D match, TRBD1 (5 bases). Germline V gives CDR1 LGHNA, CDR2 YNFKEQ. This CDR3 comprises 15 residues. Trimming stripped 4 bases from V and 0 bases from J, with 10 bases between. In nucleotides, the CDR3 is TGTGCCAGCAGCCCCAGGGAGTATAGCAATCAGCCCCAGCATTTT. This translates into CASSPREYSNQPQHF.

The chain has TRBV19 and TRBJ2-1; TRBD1 agrees at 10 bases. The junction had 4 bases not matched to a gene; V was cut back by 6 bases and J by 2 bases. Germline V lookup: CDR1 LNHDA, CDR2 SQIVND (reference sequence). The CDR3 totals 15 residues. CDR3 residues: CASRPGTGAYNEQFF. The CDR3 coding sequence is TGTGCCAGTAGGCCCGGGACAGGGGCCTACAATGAGCAGTTCTTC.

This rearrangement joins TRBV27 to TRBJ1-6; D uncertain. The V end was cut by 0 bases, the J end by 0 bases, with 9 bases between. The CDR3 loop spans 17 amino acids. Germline loops: CDR1 MNHEY, CDR2 SMNVEV (reference sequence). The CDR3 DNA sequence: TGTGCCAGCAGTTTATCCGGCAGAAGCTCCTATAATTCACCCCTCCACTTT. Translating it yields CASSLSGRSSYNSPLHF.